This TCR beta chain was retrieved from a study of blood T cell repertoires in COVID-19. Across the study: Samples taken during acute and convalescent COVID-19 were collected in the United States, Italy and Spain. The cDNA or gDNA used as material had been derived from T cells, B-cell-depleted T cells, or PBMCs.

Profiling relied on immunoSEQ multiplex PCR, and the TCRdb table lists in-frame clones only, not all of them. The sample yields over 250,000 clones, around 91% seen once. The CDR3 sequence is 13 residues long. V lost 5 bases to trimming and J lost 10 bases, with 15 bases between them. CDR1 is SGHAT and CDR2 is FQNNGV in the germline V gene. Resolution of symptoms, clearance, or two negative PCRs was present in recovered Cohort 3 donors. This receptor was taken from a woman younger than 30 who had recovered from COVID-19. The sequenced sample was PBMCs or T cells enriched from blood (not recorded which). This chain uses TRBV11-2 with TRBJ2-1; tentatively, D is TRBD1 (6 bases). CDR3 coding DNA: TGTGCCAGCAGCGTAAACAGGGAATCGGAGCAGTTCTTC. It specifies CASSVNRESEQFF.